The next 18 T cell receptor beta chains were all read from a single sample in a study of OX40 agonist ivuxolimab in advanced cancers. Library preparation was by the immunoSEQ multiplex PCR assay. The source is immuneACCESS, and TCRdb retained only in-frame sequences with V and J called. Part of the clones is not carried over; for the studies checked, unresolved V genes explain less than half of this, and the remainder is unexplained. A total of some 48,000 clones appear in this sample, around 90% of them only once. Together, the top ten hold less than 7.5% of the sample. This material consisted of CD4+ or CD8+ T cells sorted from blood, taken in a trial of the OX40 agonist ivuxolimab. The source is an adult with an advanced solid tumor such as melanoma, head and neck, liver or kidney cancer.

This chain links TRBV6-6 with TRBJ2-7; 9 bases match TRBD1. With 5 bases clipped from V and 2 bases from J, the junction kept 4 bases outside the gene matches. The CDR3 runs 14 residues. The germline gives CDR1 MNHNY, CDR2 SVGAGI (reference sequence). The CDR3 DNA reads TGTGCCAGCAGTCTGGACAGGGGCCCCTACGAGCAGTACTTC. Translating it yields CASSLDRGPYEQYF.

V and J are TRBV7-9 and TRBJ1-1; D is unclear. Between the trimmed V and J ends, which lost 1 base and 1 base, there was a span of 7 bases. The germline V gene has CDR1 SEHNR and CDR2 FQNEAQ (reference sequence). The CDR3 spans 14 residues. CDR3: CASSLGTGNTEAFF. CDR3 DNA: TGTGCCAGCAGCTTAGGGACGGGGAACACTGAAGCTTTCTTT.

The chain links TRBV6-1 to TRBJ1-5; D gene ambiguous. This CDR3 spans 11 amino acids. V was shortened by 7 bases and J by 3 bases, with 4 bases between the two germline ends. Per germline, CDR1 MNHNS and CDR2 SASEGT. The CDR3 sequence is CASNTNQPQHF. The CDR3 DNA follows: TGTGCCAGCAATACCAATCAGCCCCAGCATTTT.

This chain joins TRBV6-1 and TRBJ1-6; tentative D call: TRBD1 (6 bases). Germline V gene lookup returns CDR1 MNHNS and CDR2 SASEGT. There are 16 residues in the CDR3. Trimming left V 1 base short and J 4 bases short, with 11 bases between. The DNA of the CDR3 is TGTGCCAGCAGTGAAGAGGGGGGCGCGTATAATTCACCCCTCCACTTT. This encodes CASSEEGGAYNSPLHF.

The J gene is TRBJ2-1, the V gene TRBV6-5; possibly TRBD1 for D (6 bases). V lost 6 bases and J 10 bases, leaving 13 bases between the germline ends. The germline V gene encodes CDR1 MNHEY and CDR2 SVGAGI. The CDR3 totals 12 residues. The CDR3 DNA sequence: TGTGCCAGCAGCCTGCTTGGGGGCGAGCAGTTCTTC. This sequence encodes CASSLLGGEQFF.

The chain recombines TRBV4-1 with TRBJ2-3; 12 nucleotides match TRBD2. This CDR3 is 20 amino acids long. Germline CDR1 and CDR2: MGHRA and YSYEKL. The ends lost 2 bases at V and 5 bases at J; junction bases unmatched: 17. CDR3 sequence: CASSQPTSGGPAGGRDTQYF. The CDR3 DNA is TGCGCCAGCAGCCAACCGACTAGCGGGGGCCCCGCCGGGGGACGAGATACGCAGTATTTT.

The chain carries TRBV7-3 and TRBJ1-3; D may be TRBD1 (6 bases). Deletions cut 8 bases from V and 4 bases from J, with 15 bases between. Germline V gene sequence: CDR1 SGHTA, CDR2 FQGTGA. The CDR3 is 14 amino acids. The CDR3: CASSPTGIGNTIYF. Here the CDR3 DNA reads TGTGCCAGCTCCCCAACAGGGATCGGAAACACCATATATTTT. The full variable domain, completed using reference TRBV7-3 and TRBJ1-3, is GAGVSQTPSNKVTEKGKYVELRCDPISGHTALYWYRQSLGQGPEFLIYFQGTGAADDSGLPNDRFFAVRPEGSVSTLKIQRTERGDSAVYLCASSPTGIGNTIYFGEGSWLTVV.

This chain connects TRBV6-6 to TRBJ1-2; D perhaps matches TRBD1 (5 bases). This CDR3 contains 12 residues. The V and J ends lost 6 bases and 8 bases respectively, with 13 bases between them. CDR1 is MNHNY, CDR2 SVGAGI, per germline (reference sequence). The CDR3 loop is CASSEGRTGYTF. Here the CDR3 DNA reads TGTGCCAGCAGCGAGGGGAGAACAGGCTACACCTTC.

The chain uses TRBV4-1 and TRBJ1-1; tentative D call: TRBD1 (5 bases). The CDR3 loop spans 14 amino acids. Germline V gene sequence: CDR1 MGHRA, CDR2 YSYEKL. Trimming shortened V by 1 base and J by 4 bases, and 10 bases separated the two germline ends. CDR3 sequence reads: CASSQGPGSTEAFF. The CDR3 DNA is TGCGCCAGCAGCCAAGGTCCAGGGAGCACTGAAGCTTTCTTT.

CDR3 coding DNA: TGTGCCAGCAGCCCCTCGGGGGCAACTAATGAAAAACTGTTTTTT. Translated: CASSPSGATNEKLFF. The chain carries TRBV7-6 and TRBJ1-4; possibly TRBD1 for D (5 bases). This CDR3 is built from 15 residues. Germline assignment: CDR1 SGHVS and CDR2 FNYEAQ. Trimming removed 5 bases from V and 0 bases from J, with 10 bases in between.

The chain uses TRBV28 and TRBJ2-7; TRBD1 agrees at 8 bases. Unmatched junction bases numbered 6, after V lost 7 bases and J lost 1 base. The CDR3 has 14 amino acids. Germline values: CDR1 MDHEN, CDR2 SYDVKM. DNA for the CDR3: TGTGCCAGCACGACAGGGGTTGGGTCCTACGAGCAGTACGTC. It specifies CASTTGVGSYEQYV.

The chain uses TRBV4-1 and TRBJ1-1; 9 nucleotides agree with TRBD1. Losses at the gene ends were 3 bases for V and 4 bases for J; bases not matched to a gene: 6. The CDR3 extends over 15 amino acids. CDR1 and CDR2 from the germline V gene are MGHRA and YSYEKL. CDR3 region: CASSQGDREATEAFF. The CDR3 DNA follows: TGCGCCAGCAGCCAGGGGGACAGGGAGGCCACTGAAGCTTTCTTT.

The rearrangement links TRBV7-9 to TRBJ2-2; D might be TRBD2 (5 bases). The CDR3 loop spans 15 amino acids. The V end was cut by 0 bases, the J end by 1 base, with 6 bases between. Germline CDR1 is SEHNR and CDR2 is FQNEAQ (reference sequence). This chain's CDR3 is CASSLAGRNTGELFF. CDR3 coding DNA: TGTGCCAGCAGCTTAGCGGGGAGGAACACCGGGGAGCTGTTTTTT.

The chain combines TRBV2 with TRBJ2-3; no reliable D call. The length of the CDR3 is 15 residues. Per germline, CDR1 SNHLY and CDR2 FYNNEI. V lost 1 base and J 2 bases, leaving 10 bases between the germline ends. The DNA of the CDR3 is TGTGCCAGCAGTGAAGTGGGGTATCCCACAGATACGCAGTATTTT. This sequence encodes CASSEVGYPTDTQYF.

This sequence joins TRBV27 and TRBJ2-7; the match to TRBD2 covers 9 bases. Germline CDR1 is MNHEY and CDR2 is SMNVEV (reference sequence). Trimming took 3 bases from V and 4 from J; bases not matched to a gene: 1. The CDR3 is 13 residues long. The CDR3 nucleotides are TGTGCCAGCAGTTTTACTAGCGGGTACGAGCAGTACTTC. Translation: CASSFTSGYEQYF.

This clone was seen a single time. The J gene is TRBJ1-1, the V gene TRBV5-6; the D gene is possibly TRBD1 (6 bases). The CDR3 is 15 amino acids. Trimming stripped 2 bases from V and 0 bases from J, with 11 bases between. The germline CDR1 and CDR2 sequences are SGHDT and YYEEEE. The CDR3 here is CASSFDRQVNTEAFF. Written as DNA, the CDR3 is TGTGCCAGCAGCTTTGACAGACAGGTGAACACTGAAGCTTTCTTT.

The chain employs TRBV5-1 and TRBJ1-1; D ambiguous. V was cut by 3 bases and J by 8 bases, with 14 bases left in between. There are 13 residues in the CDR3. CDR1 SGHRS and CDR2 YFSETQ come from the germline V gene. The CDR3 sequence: CASSSPVQREAFF. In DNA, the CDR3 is TGCGCCAGCAGCTCACCCGTGCAGAGAGAAGCTTTCTTT.

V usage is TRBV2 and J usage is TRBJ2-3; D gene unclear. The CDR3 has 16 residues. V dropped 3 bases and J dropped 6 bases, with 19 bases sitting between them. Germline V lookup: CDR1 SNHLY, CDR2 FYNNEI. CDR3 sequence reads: CASSEWTVRRSDTQYF. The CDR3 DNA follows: TGTGCCAGCAGTGAGTGGACGGTGCGCCGATCGGATACGCAGTATTTT.